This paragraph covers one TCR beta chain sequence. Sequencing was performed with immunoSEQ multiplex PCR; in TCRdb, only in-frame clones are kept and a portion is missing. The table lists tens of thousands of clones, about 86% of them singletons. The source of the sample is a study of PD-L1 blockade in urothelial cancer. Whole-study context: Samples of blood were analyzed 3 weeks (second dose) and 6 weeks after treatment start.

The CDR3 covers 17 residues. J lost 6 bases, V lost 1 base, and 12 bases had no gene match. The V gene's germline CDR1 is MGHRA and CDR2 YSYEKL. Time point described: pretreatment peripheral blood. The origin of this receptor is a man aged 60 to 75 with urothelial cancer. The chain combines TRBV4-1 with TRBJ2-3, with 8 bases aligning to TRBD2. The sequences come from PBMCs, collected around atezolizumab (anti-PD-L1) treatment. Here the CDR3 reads CASSQGHLRGGPDTQYF. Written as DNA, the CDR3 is TGCGCCAGCAGCCAAGGACACTTACGGGGGGGCCCTGATACGCAGTATTTT.